These 12 T cell receptor beta chains share one sample of origin, sequenced in a study of blood T cells in healthy people across ages. Primers used in a second PCR of about 7 to 12 cycles were a sample-barcoded 5' primer and a J-beta primer mix. TCRdb re-called the 5' RACE reads through MiXCR, storing one row per CDR3 protein. The data contain about 540,000 distinct CDR3 sequences, approximately 25% of them singletons. The sample was also reused in another study, on T cells of mothers and their children.

The sample was blood. The receptors were gathered from a boy between 10 and 17 years old in good health.

This chain connects TRBV18 to TRBJ2-7; D remains ambiguous. This CDR3 spans 13 amino acids. Per the germline V gene, CDR1 is KGHSH and CDR2 is LQKENI. V was cut by 5 bases and J by 3 bases, with 11 bases left in between. This chain's CDR3 is CASSFLENYEQYF. The DNA for the CDR3 is TGTGCCAGCTCATTTCTGGAAAACTACGAGCAGTACTTC.

This chain connects TRBV29-1 to TRBJ2-5; TRBD2 is a possible D gene (6 bases). Germline V gene data show CDR1 as SQVTM and CDR2 as ANQGSEA. The CDR3 consists of 16 residues. V was trimmed by 3 bases and J by 3 bases, leaving 20 bases between them. CDR3 region: CSVEGPGRWGKETQYF. The CDR3 region has the DNA TGCAGCGTTGAGGGGCCAGGGAGGTGGGGAAAAGAGACCCAGTACTTC.

The chain is built from TRBV4-1 and TRBJ2-2; 13 bases fit TRBD2. This CDR3 is 19 amino acids long. CDR1 is MGHRA, CDR2 YSYEKL, per germline. With 4 bases clipped from V and 6 bases from J, the junction kept 14 bases outside the gene matches. The DNA of the CDR3 is TGCGCCAGCAGCCCCCATCGGACTAGCGGGGGAAGAGTGCCCGGGGAGCTGTTTTTT. Translating it yields CASSPHRTSGGRVPGELFF.

This clonotype was counted a few times. V is TRBV7-9 and J is TRBJ2-1, with 12 nucleotides matching TRBD2. V lost 1 base, J lost 2 bases, and 3 bases stayed unmatched. CDR1 is SEHNR and CDR2 is FQNEAQ in the germline V gene (reference sequence). There are 17 residues in the CDR3. The CDR3 region has the DNA TGTGCCAGCAGCTTAGGACCTAGCGGGAGGGCCTACAATGAGCAGTTCTTC. It specifies CASSLGPSGRAYNEQFF. Based on the CDR3 plus reference TRBV7-9 and TRBJ2-1, the full variable domain is DTGVSQNPRHKITKRGQNVTFRCDPISEHNRLYWYRQTLGQGPEFLTYFQNEAQLEKSRLLSDRFSAERPKGSFSTLEIQRTEQGDSAMYLCASSLGPSGRAYNEQFFGPGTRLTVL.

This chain uses TRBV24-1 with TRBJ1-1; D not certain. Trimming removed 9 bases at V and 4 bases at J, with 14 bases between. This CDR3 has 13 amino acids. Germline CDR1 is KGHDR and CDR2 is SFDVKD. The CDR3 nucleotides are TGTGCCACCGCCTCTTATTCCCTCACTGAAGCTTTCTTT. Translation gives CATASYSLTEAFF.

The chain carries TRBV28 and TRBJ2-4; 8 bases are a match to TRBD1. Germline V gene data show CDR1 as MDHEN and CDR2 as SYDVKM. The CDR3 extends over 20 amino acids. V was clipped by 4 bases and J by 1 base; unmatched bases: 18. For the CDR3, the DNA is TGTGCCAGCAGTTCCATCACCGGACAGGGTGGCGGTTTGGCCAAAAACATTCAGTACTTC. This gives the protein CASSSITGQGGGLAKNIQYF.

This clonotype was observed a handful of times. The rearrangement links TRBV5-1 to TRBJ2-5; D ambiguous. V gave up 4 bases and J gave up 5 bases, with 6 bases separating them. CDR3 length equals 11 residues. CDR1 is SGHRS, CDR2 YFSETQ, per germline. CDR3 loop: CASSAKETQYF. CDR3 nucleotides: TGCGCCAGCAGCGCTAAGGAGACCCAGTACTTC.

This chain uses TRBV10-3 with TRBJ2-1; a possible D gene is TRBD1 (8 bases). Germline V CDR1 and CDR2: ENHRY, SYGVKD. Trimming removed 7 bases from V and 6 bases from J, with 22 bases in between. The CDR3 extends over 16 amino acids. Here the CDR3 reads CAITQGWTGTINEQFF. The CDR3 region has the DNA TGTGCCATCACCCAAGGTTGGACAGGGACTATCAATGAGCAGTTCTTC.

The chain carries TRBV18 and TRBJ1-4; D might be TRBD1 (5 bases). Germline V lookup: CDR1 KGHSH, CDR2 LQKENI. CDR3 length: 16 residues. The V end lost 3 bases, the J end lost 7 bases, and 18 bases lay between the germline ends. CDR3 residues: CASSPLERGGREKLFF. CDR3 nucleotide sequence: TGTGCCAGCTCACCCCTCGAGAGGGGAGGGCGTGAAAAACTGTTTTTT.

This clonotype was counted only a few times. The chain carries TRBV27 and TRBJ2-5; no firm D call. CDR3 length: 15 residues. CDR1 and CDR2 (germline): MNHEY, SMNVEV (reference sequence). The V end lost 5 bases, the J end lost 0 bases, and 13 bases lay between the germline ends. The CDR3 DNA reads as TGTGCCAGCAGTGGACGAGGCGCTTACCAAGAGACCCAGTACTTC. Protein sequence: CASSGRGAYQETQYF.

This clonotype was seen more than once but under ten times. V is TRBV25-1 and J is TRBJ1-1; no firm D call. Trimming pared 10 bases from V and 0 bases from J, leaving 12 bases between. Germline values: CDR1 MGHDK, CDR2 SYGVNS. The CDR3 covers 13 residues. CDR3 sequence reads: CATLDGMNTEAFF. In DNA, the CDR3 is TGTGCCACCCTAGACGGAATGAACACTGAAGCTTTCTTT.

A few counts support this clonotype. The V call is TRBV5-6, the J call TRBJ2-7, with D possibly matching TRBD1 (5 bases). CDR1 and CDR2 (germline): SGHDT, YYEEEE. V was shortened by 2 bases and J by 2 bases, with 17 bases between the two germline ends. CDR3 length: 16 amino acids. In nucleotides, the CDR3 is TGTGCCAGCAGCTTTATGGCAGGGCTAAAGACCTACGAGCAGTACTTC. Translating gives CASSFMAGLKTYEQYF.